This T cell receptor beta chain was observed in a study of T cell responses to AZD1222 COVID-19 vaccine. Study-level findings and limits: A reported finding is that nearly half of spike-specific TCRs target unmutated variant regions. Clonal diversity may have been underestimated, and the donors were mostly white British, with more females than males.

Germline V gene lookup returns CDR1 SGHTA and CDR2 FQGTGA. The CDR3 is made up of 14 amino acids. Trimming removed 2 bases from V and 2 bases from J, with 8 bases in between. Libraries were prepared by immunoSEQ multiplex PCR; TCRdb keeps only in-frame clonotypes and omits some of them. The sample has about 140,000 clones, approximately 92% seen once. As for this clone: Its antigen remains unknown.

The TCR comes from an adult in good health. V usage is TRBV7-3 and J usage is TRBJ2-3; D might be TRBD2 (6 bases). The sequencing used peripheral blood, collected on day 0 of AZD1222 vaccination. CDR3 DNA sequence: TGTGCCAGCAGCTTAGGCGGGACCACAGATACGCAGTATTTT. Amino acids: CASSLGGTTDTQYF. The entire variable domain, with the rest obtained from reference TRBV7-3 and TRBJ2-3, is as follows: GAGVSQTPSNKVTEKGKYVELRCDPISGHTALYWYRQSLGQGPEFLIYFQGTGAADDSGLPNDRFFAVRPEGSVSTLKIQRTERGDSAVYLCASSLGGTTDTQYFGPGTRLTVL.